These 30 T cell receptor beta chains came from one sample sequenced in a study of Ad26.COV2.S vaccination and SARS-CoV-2 variants. Treatment meaning: over 15 received Ad26.COV2.S at low or high dose, single or two shots; about five received placebo; per-sample allocation not given. Specimens were obtained on day 63 following the first vaccine or placebo injection. Libraries were prepared by immunoSEQ multiplex PCR; TCRdb keeps only in-frame clonotypes and omits some of them. This table holds approximately 450,000 clones, 75% to 95% found once. This specimen consisted of peripheral blood, obtained in a trial of Ad26.COV2.S vaccine versus placebo. The receptors originated from a person between 18 and 65 years old who received the Ad26.COV2.S COVID-19 vaccine or a placebo.

The chain uses TRBV6-2 or TRBV6-3 and TRBJ2-1; D might be TRBD1 (6 bases). CDR3 length: 15 residues. V was clipped by 2 bases and J by 4 bases, with 12 bases between them. The germline gives CDR1 MNHEY, CDR2 SVGEGT. The CDR3 is CASSYGQGGYNEQFF. Written as DNA, the CDR3 is TGTGCCAGCAGTTACGGGCAAGGGGGATACAATGAGCAGTTCTTC.

The chain couples TRBV4-2 to TRBJ2-7, with D unclear. The CDR3 extends over 15 amino acids. Germline CDR1 and CDR2: LGHNA and YNFKEQ. The V and J ends lost 0 bases and 3 bases respectively, with 12 bases between them. CDR3 sequence reads: CASSQDAVGDYEQYF. The CDR3 nucleotides read TGTGCCAGCAGCCAAGATGCTGTAGGCGACTACGAGCAGTACTTC.

The chain recombines TRBV6-2 or TRBV6-3 with TRBJ1-2; D remains unclear. CDR3 length equals 11 residues. Germline V lookup: CDR1 MNHEY, CDR2 SVGEGT. The V end was cut by 6 bases, the J end by 5 bases, with 7 bases between. CDR3 nucleotide sequence: TGTGCCAGCAGCCAAGATTATGGCTACACCTTC. It yields the protein CASSQDYGYTF.

J is TRBJ2-3 and V is TRBV18; TRBD1 agrees at 8 bases. The V gene end was trimmed by 5 bases and the J gene end by 6 bases; junction bases not matched to a gene: 10. The CDR3 loop spans 15 amino acids. In germline, CDR1 is KGHSH, CDR2 LQKENI. As DNA, the CDR3 is TGTGCCAGCTCATCGTTGGACAGGGCGGTGGATACGCAGTATTTT. Its translation is CASSSLDRAVDTQYF.

The chain combines TRBV19 with TRBJ2-2; D possibly corresponds to TRBD2 (6 bases). Germline assignment: CDR1 LNHDA and CDR2 SQIVND (reference sequence). CDR3 size: 16 residues. Trimming shortened V by 1 base and J by 6 bases, and 15 bases separated the two germline ends. CDR3 sequence reads: CASSIAGGVGAGELFF. The CDR3 DNA reads as TGTGCCAGTAGTATAGCCGGAGGGGTGGGCGCCGGGGAGCTGTTTTTT. The full variable domain, in which reference TRBV19 and TRBJ2-2 provide the parts outside the CDR3, is DGGITQSPKYLFRKEGQNVTLSCEQNLNHDAMYWYRQDPGQGLRLIYYSQIVNDFQKGDIAEGYSVSREKKESFPLTVTSAQKNPTAFYLCASSIAGGVGAGELFFGEGSRLTVL.

CDR3 in amino acids: CSVGTGGHYEQYF. The CDR3 DNA reads TGCAGCGTGGGGACAGGTGGACACTACGAGCAGTACTTC. The chain recombines TRBV29-1 with TRBJ2-7; 8 bases agree with TRBD1. Germline values: CDR1 SQVTM, CDR2 ANQGSEA. J lost 3 bases, V lost 6 bases, and 7 bases had no gene match. This CDR3 region has 13 residues.

The CDR3 reads CASSPPGMGQDYEQYF. As DNA, the CDR3 is TGTGCCAGCAGCCCCCCAGGTATGGGACAGGACTACGAGCAGTACTTC. The chain recombines TRBV7-9 with TRBJ2-7; TRBD1 matches 8 bases. Germline V gene data show CDR1 as SEHNR and CDR2 as FQNEAQ (reference sequence). The length of the CDR3 is 16 residues. The trim removed 5 bases at V and 3 bases at J, leaving 12 bases unmatched. Drawing the rest from reference TRBV7-9 and TRBJ2-7, the complete variable domain is DTGVSQNPRHKITKRGQNVTFRCDPISEHNRLYWYRQTLGQGPEFLTYFQNEAQLEKSRLLSDRFSAERPKGSFSTLEIQRTEQGDSAMYLCASSPPGMGQDYEQYFGPGTRLTVT.

This clone came up once. V and J are TRBV11-2 and TRBJ1-1, with D possibly being TRBD1 (5 bases). The V and J ends lost 1 base and 1 base respectively, with 10 bases between them. CDR3 length: 15 amino acids. Germline V gives CDR1 SGHAT, CDR2 FQNNGV. The CDR3 protein is CASSLVDSPNTEAFF. CDR3 bases: TGTGCCAGCAGCTTAGTAGACAGCCCGAACACTGAAGCTTTCTTT. Using reference TRBV11-2 and TRBJ1-1 for the parts outside the CDR3, the full variable domain is EAGVAQSPRYKIIEKRQSVAFWCNPISGHATLYWYQQILGQGPKLLIQFQNNGVVDDSQLPKDRFSAERLKGVDSTLKIQPAKLEDSAVYLCASSLVDSPNTEAFFGQGTRLTVV.

The V and J genes are TRBV18 and TRBJ1-1, with 7 bases lining up with TRBD1. The CDR3 is 14 residues long. V gave up 4 bases and J gave up 0 bases; unmatched junction bases: 2. The germline V gene has CDR1 KGHSH and CDR2 LQKENI. CDR3 in amino acids: CASSRQGLNTEAFF. CDR3 nucleotide sequence: TGTGCCAGCTCACGACAGGGCCTGAACACTGAAGCTTTCTTT.

The chain uses TRBV3-1 (or the pseudogene TRBV3-2) and TRBJ2-7; the match to TRBD1 covers 11 bases. The CDR3 totals 16 residues. CDR1 and CDR2 from the germline V gene are LGHDT and YNNKEL (reference sequence). Trimming at V came to 0 bases and at J to 7 bases, leaving 8 bases not matched to a gene. The CDR3 DNA sequence: TGTGCCAGCAGCCAAGATTTGGGGACAGGGGGGAGGGAGCAGTACTTC. As protein: CASSQDLGTGGREQYF.

J is TRBJ1-1 and V is TRBV9, with D uncertain. With 0 bases removed from V and 1 base from J, the gap between germline ends came to 7 bases. The CDR3 totals 14 residues. Germline CDR1 is SGDLS and CDR2 is YYNGEE. The CDR3 here is CASSVVRENTEAFF. The CDR3 DNA sequence: TGTGCCAGCAGCGTAGTTAGGGAGAACACTGAAGCTTTCTTT. The entire variable domain, with the rest obtained from reference TRBV9 and TRBJ1-1, is as follows: DSGVTQTPKHLITATGQRVTLRCSPRSGDLSVYWYQQSLDQGLQFLIQYYNGEERAKGNILERFSAQQFPDLHSELNLSSLELGDSALYFCASSVVRENTEAFFGQGTRLTVV.

The rearrangement links TRBV28 to TRBJ1-2, with TRBD1 matching over 9 bases. V gave up 11 bases and J gave up 5 bases; unmatched junction bases: 6. This CDR3 contains 12 residues. CDR1 is MDHEN, CDR2 SYDVKM, per germline. CDR3 sequence reads: CAVEGTGYGYTF. The CDR3, as DNA: TGTGCCGTCGAAGGGACAGGGTATGGCTACACCTTC.

Remarks on this clone: Other nucleotide sequences from this sample produce the same CDR3. V gene TRBV6-5 combines with J gene TRBJ2-2; D remains unclear. The CDR3 runs 14 residues. The V end lost 5 bases, the J end lost 1 base, and 8 bases lay between the germline ends. Germline V CDR1 and CDR2: MNHEY, SVGAGI. The chain's CDR3 is CASSPSGNTGELFF. In DNA, the CDR3 is TGTGCCAGCAGTCCCTCAGGGAACACCGGGGAGCTGTTTTTT.

The V call is TRBV5-6, the J call TRBJ2-1, with 12 positions matching TRBD2. The V gene's germline CDR1 is SGHDT and CDR2 YYEEEE. This CDR3 region has 17 residues. With 1 base clipped from V and 7 bases from J, the junction kept 9 bases outside the gene matches. CDR3 loop: CASSLTSGRRFYNEQFF. For the CDR3, the DNA is TGTGCCAGCAGCTTGACTAGCGGGAGGAGGTTCTATAATGAGCAGTTCTTC. Full variable domain (outside the CDR3, taken from reference TRBV5-6 and TRBJ2-1): DAGVTQSPTHLIKTRGQQVTLRCSPKSGHDTVSWYQQALGQGPQFIFQYYEEEERQRGNFPDRFSGHQFPNYSSELNVNALLLGDSALYLCASSLTSGRRFYNEQFFGPGTRLTVL.

CDR3 region: CASKQSTDTQYF. The CDR3 DNA is TGTGCCAGCAAACAGAGCACAGATACGCAGTATTTT. The V gene is TRBV11-2, the J gene TRBJ2-3; D remains ambiguous. The CDR3 totals 12 residues. CDR1 and CDR2 (germline): SGHAT, FQNNGV. The V end lost 7 bases, the J end lost 0 bases, and 5 bases lay between the germline ends.

The chain combines TRBV28 with TRBJ1-4; 10 bases line up with TRBD1. The CDR3 consists of 15 residues. V gave up 5 bases and J gave up 7 bases; unmatched junction bases: 7. Looked up from germline, CDR1 is MDHEN and CDR2 is SYDVKM. The CDR3 reads CASSKKTGGGEKLFF. The CDR3 DNA reads as TGTGCCAGCAGTAAGAAGACAGGGGGCGGTGAAAAACTGTTTTTT. Variable domain in full (rest from reference TRBV28 and TRBJ1-4): DVKVTQSSRYLVKRTGEKVFLECVQDMDHENMFWYRQDPGLGLRLIYFSYDVKMKEKGDIPEGYSVSREKKERFSLILESASTNQTSMYLCASSKKTGGGEKLFFGSGTQLSVL.

This clone occurred once. The chain couples TRBV11-2 to TRBJ1-1; TRBD1 matches 7 bases. The CDR3 contains 13 residues. Germline V gene lookup returns CDR1 SGHAT and CDR2 FQNNGV. The J segment lost 8 bases and the V segment lost 5 bases, leaving 8 bases of the junction unmatched. This CDR3 reads CASSGQDRAEAFF. The CDR3 nucleotides are TGTGCCAGCAGCGGGCAAGACAGGGCCGAAGCTTTCTTT.

The V gene is TRBV11-2, the J gene TRBJ2-1; 10 bases are shared with TRBD2. With 5 bases clipped from V and 9 bases from J, the junction kept 16 bases outside the gene matches. CDR1 and CDR2 from the germline V gene are SGHAT and FQNNGV. This CDR3 has 17 amino acids. DNA for the CDR3: TGTGCCAGCAGCCCAATCCCGAGCGGGAGGGCCGGCCGTGAGCAGTTCTTC. Protein product: CASSPIPSGRAGREQFF.

CDR3 loop: CSARISASPGETQYF. CDR3 in DNA: TGCAGCGCTAGAATTTCCGCATCACCAGGGGAGACCCAGTACTTC. This chain links TRBV29-1 with TRBJ2-5; the D gene is possibly TRBD1 (5 bases). V dropped 7 bases and J dropped 5 bases, with 23 bases sitting between them. Germline assignment: CDR1 SQVTM and CDR2 ANQGSEA. The CDR3 length is 15 residues.

The V call is TRBV7-9, the J call TRBJ1-2, with D possibly matching TRBD1 (6 bases). The CDR3 has 15 residues. Germline loops: CDR1 SEHNR, CDR2 FQNEAQ (reference sequence). V dropped 4 bases and J dropped 4 bases, with 16 bases sitting between them. CDR3 DNA: TGTGCCAGCAGCTCTACCGGGACAATACCCTATGGCTACACCTTC. It translates to CASSSTGTIPYGYTF.

This chain uses TRBV7-3 with TRBJ2-1, with 13 nucleotides matching TRBD2. The CDR3 runs to 15 residues. Germline CDR1 SGHTA, CDR2 FQGTGA. V trimming: 1 base; J trimming: 7 bases; junction bases outside the gene matches: 1. CDR3 sequence reads: CASSLRTSGGNEQFF. The CDR3 bases are TGTGCCAGCAGCTTAAGGACTAGCGGGGGTAATGAGCAGTTCTTC.

The chain couples TRBV5-8 to TRBJ2-2; possible D gene TRBD2, 5 bases. Germline V gene lookup returns CDR1 SGHTS and CDR2 YDEGEE. There are 17 residues in the CDR3. Trimming removed 0 bases at V and 1 base at J, with 13 bases between. CDR3 region: CASSLDWRAKNTGELFF. CDR3 DNA sequence: TGTGCCAGCAGCTTGGATTGGCGGGCGAAGAACACCGGGGAGCTGTTTTTT.

This clone was picked up one time. This sequence joins TRBV11-2 and TRBJ1-5, with D possibly being TRBD1 (5 bases). Trimming removed 0 bases at V and 0 bases at J, with 6 bases between. In germline, CDR1 is SGHAT, CDR2 FQNNGV. The CDR3 spans 15 residues. The CDR3, as DNA: TGTGCCAGCAGCTTAGAAAGGGGTAGCAATCAGCCCCAGCATTTT. Amino acids: CASSLERGSNQPQHF.

The genes are TRBV10-3 and TRBJ2-7; the D gene could be TRBD1 or TRBD2 (5 bases each). The ends were cut back, 6 bases at V and 4 bases at J, with 13 bases in the middle. CDR1 is ENHRY, CDR2 SYGVKD, per germline. This CDR3 comprises 13 residues. The CDR3 DNA sequence: TGTGCCATCAGGCTTGGGGACCGATACGAGCAGTACTTC. Its translation is CAIRLGDRYEQYF.

A note on this clone: Within the sample, other DNA sequences also encode this same CDR3. The J gene is TRBJ2-5, the V gene TRBV25-1; no definite D call. Germline V gene lookup returns CDR1 MGHDK and CDR2 SYGVNS. The CDR3 sequence is 11 residues long. Trimming pared 4 bases from V and 5 bases from J, leaving 5 bases between. The CDR3 here is CASSVRETQYF. The CDR3, as DNA: TGTGCCAGCAGTGTGCGGGAGACCCAGTACTTC.

The rearrangement uses TRBV4-1 and TRBJ1-1; possible D gene TRBD1, 6 bases. Trimming took off 1 base at V and 5 bases at J, with 17 bases between the two ends. This CDR3 has 16 amino acids. Per germline, CDR1 MGHRA and CDR2 YSYEKL. This CDR3 is CASSQVRTVGVTEAFF. The CDR3 nucleotides are TGCGCCAGCAGCCAAGTTCGGACAGTGGGTGTAACTGAAGCTTTCTTT.

The chain employs TRBV19 and TRBJ2-2; TRBD2 agrees at 10 bases. The V segment lost 2 bases and the J segment 7 bases; nucleotides outside the gene matches: 7. The CDR3 sequence is 16 residues long. Looked up from germline, CDR1 is LNHDA and CDR2 is SQIVND (reference sequence). The CDR3 coding sequence is TGTGCCAGTAGTATACTAGCGGGAGTATTTATCGGGGAGCTGTTTTTT. Its protein is CASSILAGVFIGELFF.

The chain joins TRBV21-1 to TRBJ2-1. TRBV21-1 is a known pseudogene. The CDR3 consists of 14 residues. In nucleotides, the CDR3 is TGTGCCAGCAGCATATGTGGCAGCCGAGATGAGCAGTTCTTC. Its translation is CASSICGSRDEQFF.

V usage is TRBV30 and J usage is TRBJ1-3; tentative D call: TRBD1 (6 bases). V lost 0 bases and J 4 bases, leaving 10 bases between the germline ends. This CDR3 comprises 14 residues. Per the germline V gene, CDR1 is GTSNPN and CDR2 is SVGIG (reference sequence). DNA of the CDR3: TGTGCCTGGAGTGTGGGGGGGCTCGGAAACACCATATATTTT. It encodes CAWSVGGLGNTIYF.

This clone was observed once. The V gene is TRBV6-5, the J gene TRBJ2-5; 8 nucleotides align to TRBD2. CDR3 size: 16 residues. V trimming: 4 bases; J trimming: 0 bases; junction bases outside the gene matches: 7. From germline, CDR1 is MNHEY and CDR2 SVGAGI. The CDR3 nucleotides read TGTGCCAGCAGTTTGGAGCGAGCGGGAGACCAAGAGACCCAGTACTTC. It specifies CASSLERAGDQETQYF.